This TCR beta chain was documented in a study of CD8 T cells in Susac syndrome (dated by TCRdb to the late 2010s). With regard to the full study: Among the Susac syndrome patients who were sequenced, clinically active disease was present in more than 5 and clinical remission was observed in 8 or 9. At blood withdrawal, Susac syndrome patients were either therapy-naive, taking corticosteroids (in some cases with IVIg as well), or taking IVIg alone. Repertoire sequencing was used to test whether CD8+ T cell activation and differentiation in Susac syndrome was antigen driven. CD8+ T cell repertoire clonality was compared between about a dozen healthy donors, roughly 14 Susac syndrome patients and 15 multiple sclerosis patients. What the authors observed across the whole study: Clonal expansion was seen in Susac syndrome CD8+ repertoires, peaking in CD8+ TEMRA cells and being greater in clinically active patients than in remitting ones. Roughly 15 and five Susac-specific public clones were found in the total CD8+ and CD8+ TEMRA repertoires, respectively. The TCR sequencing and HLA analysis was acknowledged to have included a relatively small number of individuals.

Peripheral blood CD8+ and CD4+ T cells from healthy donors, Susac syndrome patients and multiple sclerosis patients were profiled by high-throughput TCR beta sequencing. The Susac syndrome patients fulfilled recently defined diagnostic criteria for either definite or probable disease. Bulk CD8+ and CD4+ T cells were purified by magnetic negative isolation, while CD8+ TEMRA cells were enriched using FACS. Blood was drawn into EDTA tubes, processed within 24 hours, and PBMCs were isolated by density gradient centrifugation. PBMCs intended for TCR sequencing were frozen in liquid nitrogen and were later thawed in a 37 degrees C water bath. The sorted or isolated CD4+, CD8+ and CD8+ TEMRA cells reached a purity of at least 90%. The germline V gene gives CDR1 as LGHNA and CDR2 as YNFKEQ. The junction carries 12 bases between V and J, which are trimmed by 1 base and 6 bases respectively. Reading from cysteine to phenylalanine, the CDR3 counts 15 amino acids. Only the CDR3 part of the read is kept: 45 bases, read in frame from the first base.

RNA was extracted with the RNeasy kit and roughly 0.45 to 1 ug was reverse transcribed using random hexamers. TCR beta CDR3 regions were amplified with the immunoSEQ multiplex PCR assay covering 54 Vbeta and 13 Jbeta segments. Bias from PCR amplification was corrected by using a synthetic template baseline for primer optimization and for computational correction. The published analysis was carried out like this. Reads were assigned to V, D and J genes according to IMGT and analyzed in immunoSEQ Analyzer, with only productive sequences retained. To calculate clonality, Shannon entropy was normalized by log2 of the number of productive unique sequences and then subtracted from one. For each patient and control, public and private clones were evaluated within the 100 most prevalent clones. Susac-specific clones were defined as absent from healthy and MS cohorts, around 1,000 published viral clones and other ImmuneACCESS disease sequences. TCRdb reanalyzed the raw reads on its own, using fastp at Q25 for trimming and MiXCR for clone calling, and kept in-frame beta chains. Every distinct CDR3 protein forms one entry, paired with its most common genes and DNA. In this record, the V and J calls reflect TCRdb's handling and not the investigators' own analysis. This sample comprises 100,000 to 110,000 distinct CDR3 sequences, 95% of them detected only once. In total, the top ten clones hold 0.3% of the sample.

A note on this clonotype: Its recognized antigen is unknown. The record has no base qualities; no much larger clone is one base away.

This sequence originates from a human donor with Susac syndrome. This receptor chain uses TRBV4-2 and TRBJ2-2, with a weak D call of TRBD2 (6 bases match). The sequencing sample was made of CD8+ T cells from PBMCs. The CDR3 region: CASSQGLEGPGELFF. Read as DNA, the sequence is TGTGCCAGCAGCCAAGGACTAGAAGGGCCCGGGGAGCTGTTTTTT.